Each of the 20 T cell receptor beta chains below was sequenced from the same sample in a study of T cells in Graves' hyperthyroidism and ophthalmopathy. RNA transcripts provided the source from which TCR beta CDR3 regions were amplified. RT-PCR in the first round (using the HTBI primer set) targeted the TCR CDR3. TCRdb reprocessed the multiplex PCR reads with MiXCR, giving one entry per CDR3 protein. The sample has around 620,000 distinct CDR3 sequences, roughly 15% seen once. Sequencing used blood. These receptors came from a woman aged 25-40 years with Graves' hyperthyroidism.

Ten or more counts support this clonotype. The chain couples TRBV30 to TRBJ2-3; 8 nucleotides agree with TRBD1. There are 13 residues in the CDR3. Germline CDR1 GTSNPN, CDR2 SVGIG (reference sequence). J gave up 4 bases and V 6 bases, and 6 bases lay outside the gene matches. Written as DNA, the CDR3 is TGTGCCTGTGGACAGGGAATGGCAGATACGCAGTATTTT. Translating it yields CACGQGMADTQYF.

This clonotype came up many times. The CDR3: CASSEERLAGIETQYF. The CDR3 bases are TGTGCCAGCAGCGAAGAAAGACTAGCGGGAATAGAGACCCAGTACTTC. The chain carries TRBV7-2 and TRBJ2-5; 11 bases are shared with TRBD2. The V gene's germline CDR1 is SGHTA and CDR2 FQGNSA. V dropped 5 bases and J dropped 4; count of bases not matched to a gene: 9. The CDR3 is 16 amino acids.

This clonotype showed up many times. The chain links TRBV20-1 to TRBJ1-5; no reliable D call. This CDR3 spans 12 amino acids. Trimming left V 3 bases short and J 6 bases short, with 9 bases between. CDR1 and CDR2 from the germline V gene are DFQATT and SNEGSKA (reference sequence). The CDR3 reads CSASAEFQPQHF. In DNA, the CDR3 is TGCAGTGCTAGTGCGGAGTTTCAGCCCCAGCATTTT.

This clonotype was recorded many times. The CDR3 here is CASSTYRGLDEQYF. For the CDR3, the DNA is TGTGCCAGCAGTACGTACAGGGGGCTGGACGAGCAGTACTTC. This rearrangement joins TRBV2 to TRBJ2-7; TRBD1 agrees at 9 bases. CDR3 length equals 14 residues. Trimming took 5 bases from V and 5 from J; bases not matched to a gene: 7. Looked up from germline, CDR1 is SNHLY and CDR2 is FYNNEI.

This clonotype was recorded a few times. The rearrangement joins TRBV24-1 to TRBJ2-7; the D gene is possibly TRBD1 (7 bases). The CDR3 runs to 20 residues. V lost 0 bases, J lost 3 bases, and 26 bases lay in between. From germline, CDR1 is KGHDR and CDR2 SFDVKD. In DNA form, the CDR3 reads TGTGCCACCAGTGATTTGCAACAAAAGCTGGGGAGACAGGGAGGCTACGAGCAGTACTTC. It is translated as CATSDLQQKLGRQGGYEQYF.

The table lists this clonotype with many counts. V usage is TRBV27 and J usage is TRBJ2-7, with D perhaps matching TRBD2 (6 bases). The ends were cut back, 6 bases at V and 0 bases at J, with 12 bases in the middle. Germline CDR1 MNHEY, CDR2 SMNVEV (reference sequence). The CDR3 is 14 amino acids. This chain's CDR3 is CASRTGTVSYEQYF. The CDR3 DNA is TGTGCCAGCAGAACCGGGACTGTCTCCTACGAGCAGTACTTC.

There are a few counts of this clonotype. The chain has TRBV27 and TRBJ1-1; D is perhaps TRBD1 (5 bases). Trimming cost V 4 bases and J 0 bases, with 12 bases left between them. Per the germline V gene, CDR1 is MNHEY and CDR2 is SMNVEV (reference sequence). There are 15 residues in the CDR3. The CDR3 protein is CASSSLTAMNTEAFF. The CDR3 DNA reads TGTGCCAGCAGTTCTCTGACAGCCATGAACACTGAAGCTTTCTTT.

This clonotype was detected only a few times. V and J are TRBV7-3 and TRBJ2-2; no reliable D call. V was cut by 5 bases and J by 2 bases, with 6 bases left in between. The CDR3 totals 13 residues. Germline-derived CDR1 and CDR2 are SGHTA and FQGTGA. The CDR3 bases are TGTGCCAGCAGCACCCAAAACACCGGGGAGCTGTTTTTT. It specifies CASSTQNTGELFF. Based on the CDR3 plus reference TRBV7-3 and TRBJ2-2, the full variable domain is GAGVSQTPSNKVTEKGKYVELRCDPISGHTALYWYRQSLGQGPEFLIYFQGTGAADDSGLPNDRFFAVRPEGSVSTLKIQRTERGDSAVYLCASSTQNTGELFFGEGSRLTVL.

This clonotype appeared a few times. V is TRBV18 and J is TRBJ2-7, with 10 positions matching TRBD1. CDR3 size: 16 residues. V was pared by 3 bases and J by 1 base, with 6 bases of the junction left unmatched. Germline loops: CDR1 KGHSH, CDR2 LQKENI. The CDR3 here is CASSPYRGQGSYEQYF. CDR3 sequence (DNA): TGTGCCAGCTCACCCTACCGGGGACAGGGGTCCTACGAGCAGTACTTC. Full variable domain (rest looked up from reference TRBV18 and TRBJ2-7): NAGVMQNPRHLVRRRGQEARLRCSPMKGHSHVYWYRQLPEEGLKFMVYLQKENIIDESGMPKERFSAEFPKEGPSILRIQQVVRGDSAAYFCASSPYRGQGSYEQYFGPGTRLTVT.

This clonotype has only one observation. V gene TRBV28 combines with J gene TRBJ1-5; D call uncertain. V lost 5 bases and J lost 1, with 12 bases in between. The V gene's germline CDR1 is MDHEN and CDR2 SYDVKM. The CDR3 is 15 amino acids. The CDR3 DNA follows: TGTGCCAGCAGTGTCCGCGATGGAAGCAATCAGCCCCAGCATTTT. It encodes CASSVRDGSNQPQHF.

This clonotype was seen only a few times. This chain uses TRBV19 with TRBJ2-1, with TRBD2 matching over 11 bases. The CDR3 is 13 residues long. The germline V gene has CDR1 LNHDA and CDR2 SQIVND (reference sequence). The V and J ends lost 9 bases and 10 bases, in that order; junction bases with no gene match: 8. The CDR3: CASSLAGGREQFF. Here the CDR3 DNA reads TGTGCCAGCAGCCTAGCGGGAGGCAGGGAGCAGTTCTTC.

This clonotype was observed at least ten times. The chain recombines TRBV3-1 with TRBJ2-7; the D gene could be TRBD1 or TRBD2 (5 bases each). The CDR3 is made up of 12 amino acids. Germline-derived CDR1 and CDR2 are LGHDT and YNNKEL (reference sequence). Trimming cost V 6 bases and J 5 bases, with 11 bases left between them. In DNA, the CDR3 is TGTGCCAGCAGATTTCAGGGAGACGAGCAGTACTTC. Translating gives CASRFQGDEQYF.

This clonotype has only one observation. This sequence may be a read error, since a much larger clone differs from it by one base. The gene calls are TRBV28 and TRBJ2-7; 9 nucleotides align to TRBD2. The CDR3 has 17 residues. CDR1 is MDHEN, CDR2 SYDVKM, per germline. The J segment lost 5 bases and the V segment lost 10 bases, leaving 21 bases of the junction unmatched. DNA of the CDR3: TGTGCCAACAGAGTTGGGAGGTGGCGGGAGGGGTCGAACGAGCAGTACTTC. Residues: CANRVGRWREGSNEQYF.

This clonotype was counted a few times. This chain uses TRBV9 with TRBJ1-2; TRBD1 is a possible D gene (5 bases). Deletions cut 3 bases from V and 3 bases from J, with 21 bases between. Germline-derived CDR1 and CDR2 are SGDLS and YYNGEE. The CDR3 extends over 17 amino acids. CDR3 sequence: CASSDPVSGTLDYGYTF. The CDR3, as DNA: TGTGCCAGCAGCGACCCCGTAAGTGGGACCCTCGACTATGGCTACACCTTC.

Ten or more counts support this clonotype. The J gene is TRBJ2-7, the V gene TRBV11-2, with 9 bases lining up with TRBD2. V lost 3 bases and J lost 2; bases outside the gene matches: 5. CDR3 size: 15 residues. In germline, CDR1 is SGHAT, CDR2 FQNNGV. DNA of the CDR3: TGTGCCAGCAGCTTTGAACTAGCGGGCCCCTACGAGCAGTACTTC. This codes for CASSFELAGPYEQYF. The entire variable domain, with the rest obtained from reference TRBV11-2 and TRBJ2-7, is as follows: EAGVAQSPRYKIIEKRQSVAFWCNPISGHATLYWYQQILGQGPKLLIQFQNNGVVDDSQLPKDRFSAERLKGVDSTLKIQPAKLEDSAVYLCASSFELAGPYEQYFGPGTRLTVT.

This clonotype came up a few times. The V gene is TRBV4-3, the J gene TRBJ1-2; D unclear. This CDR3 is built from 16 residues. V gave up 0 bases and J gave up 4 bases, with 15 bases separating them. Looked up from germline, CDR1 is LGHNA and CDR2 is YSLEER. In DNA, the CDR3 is TGCGCCAGCAGCCAAGATACCCAACCGCTCCTCTATGGCTACACCTTC. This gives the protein CASSQDTQPLLYGYTF.

The CDR3 here is CSALIPSGAGGSYEQYF. CDR3 bases: TGCAGTGCTTTGATTCCTAGCGGAGCGGGAGGGTCGTACGAGCAGTACTTC. The gene calls are TRBV20-1 and TRBJ2-7, with 10 bases fitting TRBD2. V lost 5 bases and J lost 4; bases outside the gene matches: 17. Germline CDR1 reads DFQATT; CDR2 reads SNEGSKA (reference sequence). There are 17 residues in the CDR3.

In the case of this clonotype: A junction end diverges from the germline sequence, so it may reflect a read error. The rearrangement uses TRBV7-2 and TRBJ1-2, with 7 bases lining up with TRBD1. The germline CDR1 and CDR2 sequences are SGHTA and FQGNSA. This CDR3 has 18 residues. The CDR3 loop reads CATSNTGTVTHFFYGYTF. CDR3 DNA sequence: TGTGCCACCAGCAATACCGGGACAGTAACCCATTTTTTCTACGGCTACACCTTC.

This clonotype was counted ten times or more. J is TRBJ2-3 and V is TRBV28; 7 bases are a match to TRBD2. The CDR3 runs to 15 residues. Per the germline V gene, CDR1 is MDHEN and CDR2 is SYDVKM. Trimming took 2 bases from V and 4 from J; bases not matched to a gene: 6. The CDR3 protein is CASSLAGDGADTQYF. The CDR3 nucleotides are TGTGCCAGCAGTTTAGCGGGAGACGGGGCAGATACGCAGTATTTT.

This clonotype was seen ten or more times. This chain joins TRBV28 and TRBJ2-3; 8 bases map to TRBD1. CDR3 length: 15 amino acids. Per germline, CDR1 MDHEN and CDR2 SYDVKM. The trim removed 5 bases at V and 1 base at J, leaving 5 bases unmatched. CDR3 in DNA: TGTGCCAGCAGTGCGGACAGGGTCGGCACAGATACGCAGTATTTT. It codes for CASSADRVGTDTQYF.